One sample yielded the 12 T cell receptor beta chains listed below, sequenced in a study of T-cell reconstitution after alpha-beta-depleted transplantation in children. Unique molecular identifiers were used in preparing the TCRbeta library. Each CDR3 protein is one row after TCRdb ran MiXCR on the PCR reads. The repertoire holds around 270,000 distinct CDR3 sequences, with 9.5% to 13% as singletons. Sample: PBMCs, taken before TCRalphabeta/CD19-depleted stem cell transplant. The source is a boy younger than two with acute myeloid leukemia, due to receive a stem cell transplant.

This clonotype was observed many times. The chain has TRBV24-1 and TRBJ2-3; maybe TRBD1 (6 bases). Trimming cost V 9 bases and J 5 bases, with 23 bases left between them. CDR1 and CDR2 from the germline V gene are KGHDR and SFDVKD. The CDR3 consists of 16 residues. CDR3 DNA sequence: TGTGCCACCGGCATCCGGACAGTCACTGGGAGAGATACGCAGTATTTT. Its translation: CATGIRTVTGRDTQYF.

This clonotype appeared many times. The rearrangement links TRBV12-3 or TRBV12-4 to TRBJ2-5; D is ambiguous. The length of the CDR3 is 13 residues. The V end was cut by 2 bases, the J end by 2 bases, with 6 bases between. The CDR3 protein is CASSLNLQETQYF. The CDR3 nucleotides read TGTGCCAGCAGTTTAAACTTGCAAGAGACCCAGTACTTC.

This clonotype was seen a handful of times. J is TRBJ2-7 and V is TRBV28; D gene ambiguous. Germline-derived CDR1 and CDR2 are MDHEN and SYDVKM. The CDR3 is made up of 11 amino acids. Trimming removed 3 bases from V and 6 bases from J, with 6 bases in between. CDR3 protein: CASSFLREQYF. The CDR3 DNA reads TGTGCCAGCAGTTTCCTCCGCGAGCAGTACTTC. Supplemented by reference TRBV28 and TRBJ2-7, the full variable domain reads DVKVTQSSRYLVKRTGEKVFLECVQDMDHENMFWYRQDPGLGLRLIYFSYDVKMKEKGDIPEGYSVSREKKERFSLILESASTNQTSMYLCASSFLREQYFGPGTRLTVT.

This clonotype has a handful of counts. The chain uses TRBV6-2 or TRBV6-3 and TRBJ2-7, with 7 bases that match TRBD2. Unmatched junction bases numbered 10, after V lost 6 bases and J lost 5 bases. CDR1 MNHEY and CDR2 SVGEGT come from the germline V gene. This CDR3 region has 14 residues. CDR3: CASRDSGKGHEQYF. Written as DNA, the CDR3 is TGTGCCAGCAGAGACAGCGGGAAAGGGCACGAGCAGTACTTC.

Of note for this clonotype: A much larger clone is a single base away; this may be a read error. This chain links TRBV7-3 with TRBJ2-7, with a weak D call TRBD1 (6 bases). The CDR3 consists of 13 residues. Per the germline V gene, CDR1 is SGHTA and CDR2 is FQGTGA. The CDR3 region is CVSSADSYHEQYF. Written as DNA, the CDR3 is TGTGTCAGCAGCGCGGACAGCTACCACGAGCAGTACTTC.

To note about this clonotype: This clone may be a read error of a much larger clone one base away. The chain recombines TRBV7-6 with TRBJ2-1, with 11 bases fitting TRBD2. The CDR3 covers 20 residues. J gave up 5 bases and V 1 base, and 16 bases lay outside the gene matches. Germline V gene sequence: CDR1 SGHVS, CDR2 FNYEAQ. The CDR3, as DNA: TGTGCCAGCAGCTTAGGGGGGACAGGCCGACCGGGACTAGCGGACAATGAGCAGTTCTTC. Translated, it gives CASSLGGTGRPGLADNEQFF.

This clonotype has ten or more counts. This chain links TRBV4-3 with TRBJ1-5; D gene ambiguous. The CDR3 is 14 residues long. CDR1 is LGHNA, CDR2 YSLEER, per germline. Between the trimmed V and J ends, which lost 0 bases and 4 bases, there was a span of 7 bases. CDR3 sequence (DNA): TGCGCCAGCAGCCAAGATGAAGGGAATCAGCCCCAGCATTTT. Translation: CASSQDEGNQPQHF.

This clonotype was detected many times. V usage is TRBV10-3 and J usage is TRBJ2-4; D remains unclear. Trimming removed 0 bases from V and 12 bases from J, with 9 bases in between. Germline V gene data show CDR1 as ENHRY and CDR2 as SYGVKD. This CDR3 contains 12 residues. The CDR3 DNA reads TGTGCCATCAGTGAGTCAGCAGTGAGTCAGTACTTC. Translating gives CAISESAVSQYF.

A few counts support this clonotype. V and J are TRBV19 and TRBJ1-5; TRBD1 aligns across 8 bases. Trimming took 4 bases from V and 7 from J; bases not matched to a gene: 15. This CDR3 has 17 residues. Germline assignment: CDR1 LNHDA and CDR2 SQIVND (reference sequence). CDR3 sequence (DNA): TGTGCCAGTAGTAGGAGTACGTCCGGGACAGGCGTGCAGCCCCAGCATTTT. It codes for CASSRSTSGTGVQPQHF.

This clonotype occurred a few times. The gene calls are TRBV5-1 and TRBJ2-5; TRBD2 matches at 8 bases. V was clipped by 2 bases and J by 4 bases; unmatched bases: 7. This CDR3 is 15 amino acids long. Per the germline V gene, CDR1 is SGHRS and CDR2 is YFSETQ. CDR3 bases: TGCGCCAGCAGCTTTGGAAGCGGGAGACGAGAGACCCAGTACTTC. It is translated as CASSFGSGRRETQYF.

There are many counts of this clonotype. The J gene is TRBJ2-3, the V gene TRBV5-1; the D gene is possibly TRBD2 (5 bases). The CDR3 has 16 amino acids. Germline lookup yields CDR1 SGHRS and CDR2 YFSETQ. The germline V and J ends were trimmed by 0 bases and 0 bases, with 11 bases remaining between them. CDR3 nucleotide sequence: TGCGCCAGCAGCTTGGCCGGACTGTATAGCACAGATACGCAGTATTTT. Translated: CASSLAGLYSTDTQYF.

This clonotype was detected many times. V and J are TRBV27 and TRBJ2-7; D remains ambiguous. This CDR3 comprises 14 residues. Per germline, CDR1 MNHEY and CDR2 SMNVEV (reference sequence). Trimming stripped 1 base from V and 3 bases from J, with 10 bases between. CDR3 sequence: CASSLLPGGYEQYF. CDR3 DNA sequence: TGTGCCAGCAGTTTATTACCCGGTGGCTACGAGCAGTACTTC.